The 21 T cell receptor beta chains below were found in one sample sequenced in a study of cytomegalovirus exposure and HLA in healthy donors. The PCR was carried out with 60 Vbeta primers and 13 Jbeta primers. Some clones are missing from TCRdb's copy, which holds only in-frame ones; the method was immunoSEQ multiplex PCR. The top ten clones hold approximately 1.1% of a sample with approximately 180,000 clones, about 80% of them seen once. The sequenced sample was PBMCs. These receptors came from a woman between 35 and 50 years old in good health and CMV-seronegative.

The rearrangement uses TRBV4-3 and TRBJ2-7; possibly TRBD1 for D (6 bases). Trimming took off 5 bases at V and 4 bases at J, with 12 bases between the two ends. The CDR3 consists of 13 residues. The germline V gene has CDR1 LGHNA and CDR2 YSLEER. CDR3 sequence reads: CASSAGVGYEQYF. The CDR3 coding sequence is TGCGCCAGCAGCGCAGGGGTTGGTTACGAGCAGTACTTC.

The chain is built from TRBV7-2 and TRBJ1-2; 8 nucleotides align to TRBD1. With V trimmed by 3 bases and J by 4 bases, 7 bases remained unmatched. Germline-derived CDR1 and CDR2 are SGHTA and FQGNSA. This CDR3 spans 15 amino acids. The CDR3 is CASSFTGGEVYGYTF. The CDR3, as DNA: TGTGCCAGCAGCTTTACAGGGGGGGAGGTCTATGGCTACACCTTC.

In DNA, the CDR3 is TGTGCCAGTAGTCTCCTCGGGACTAGCGGGAGAGGAAATGAGCAGTTCTTC. As protein: CASSLLGTSGRGNEQFF. This chain joins TRBV19 and TRBJ2-1, with 14 bases that match TRBD2. The CDR3 runs 17 residues. Germline V gene data show CDR1 as LNHDA and CDR2 as SQIVND (reference sequence). The trim removed 5 bases at V and 7 bases at J, leaving 10 bases unmatched.

The rearrangement links TRBV25-1 to TRBJ1-2; TRBD1 matches at 12 bases. V lost 4 bases to trimming and J lost 5 bases; unmatched junction nucleotides: 5. The CDR3 is 15 residues long. Per germline, CDR1 MGHDK and CDR2 SYGVNS. CDR3 DNA: TGTGCCAGCAGTGCGGGACAGGGGGCAGGGTATGGCTACACCTTC. As protein: CASSAGQGAGYGYTF.

The V and J genes are TRBV10-3 and TRBJ2-3; no reliable D call. CDR3 size: 15 residues. Trimming cost V 2 bases and J 1 base, with 10 bases left between them. Germline loops: CDR1 ENHRY, CDR2 SYGVKD. As DNA, the CDR3 is TGTGCCATCAGTGAGGAAGGAGCCCGCACAGATACGCAGTATTTT. This sequence encodes CAISEEGARTDTQYF.

The rearrangement joins TRBV7-2 to TRBJ2-1; 7 bases agree with TRBD2. This CDR3 is built from 16 residues. Unmatched junction bases numbered 8, after V lost 6 bases and J lost 0 bases. From germline, CDR1 is SGHTA and CDR2 FQGNSA. The CDR3 nucleotides read TGTGCCAGCAGTTACCAGACTAGCAGCTCCTACAATGAGCAGTTCTTC. This gives the protein CASSYQTSSSYNEQFF. The full variable domain, with the rest looked up from reference TRBV7-2 and TRBJ2-1, is GAGVSQSPSNKVTEKGKDVELRCDPISGHTALYWYRQSLGQGLEFLIYFQGNSAPDKSGLPSDRFSAERTGGSVSTLTIQRTQQEDSAVYLCASSYQTSSSYNEQFFGPGTRLTVL.

The V gene is TRBV19, the J gene TRBJ2-7, with a possible D match to TRBD2 (5 bases). From germline, CDR1 is LNHDA and CDR2 SQIVND (reference sequence). Trimming left V 4 bases short and J 5 bases short, with 12 bases between. This CDR3 is 13 amino acids long. CDR3 protein: CASSSTRVDEQYV. CDR3 DNA sequence: TGTGCCAGTAGTAGTACTAGAGTCGACGAGCAGTACGTC.

DNA of the CDR3: TGTGCCAGCAGCCCGCGGAGCGGGAGTTTCCATGAGCAGTTCTTC. This translates into CASSPRSGSFHEQFF. The gene calls are TRBV11-2 and TRBJ2-1; 8 nucleotides agree with TRBD2. The CDR3 has 15 amino acids. Trimming cost V 5 bases and J 8 bases; bases outside gene matches: 11. Per germline, CDR1 SGHAT and CDR2 FQNNGV.

The J gene is TRBJ2-3, the V gene TRBV2; 7 positions match TRBD1. CDR1 and CDR2 (germline): SNHLY, FYNNEI. This CDR3 is 14 amino acids long. The ends lost 11 bases at V and 2 bases at J; junction bases unmatched: 10. CDR3 in DNA: TGTGCCGGCCATAGGGGGCTCGTCACAGATACGCAGTATTTT. Translating gives CAGHRGLVTDTQYF.

V usage is TRBV5-1 and J usage is TRBJ1-1; D unclear. Between the trimmed V and J ends, which lost 1 base and 5 bases, there was a span of 12 bases. The CDR3 sequence is 14 residues long. The germline CDR1 and CDR2 sequences are SGHRS and YFSETQ. CDR3 DNA: TGCGCCAGCAGCTTGACGGGAGGACGGACTGAAGCTTTCTTT. As protein: CASSLTGGRTEAFF.

The chain recombines TRBV5-1 with TRBJ1-1; D is unclear. The CDR3 sequence is 14 residues long. The germline gives CDR1 SGHRS, CDR2 YFSETQ. Trimming stripped 2 bases from V and 0 bases from J, with 8 bases between. CDR3 protein: CASSFGGMNTEAFF. The CDR3 bases are TGCGCCAGCAGCTTTGGAGGGATGAACACTGAAGCTTTCTTT.

The chain uses TRBV25-1 and TRBJ1-5; D remains ambiguous. CDR1 MGHDK and CDR2 SYGVNS come from the germline V gene. The CDR3 covers 12 residues. V was shortened by 5 bases and J by 3 bases, with 5 bases between the two germline ends. CDR3 DNA: TGTGCCAGCAGTTTTAACAATCAGCCCCAGCATTTT. Its protein is CASSFNNQPQHF. Variable domain in full (rest from reference TRBV25-1 and TRBJ1-5): EADIYQTPRYLVIGTGKKITLECSQTMGHDKMYWYQQDPGMELHLIHYSYGVNSTEKGDLSSESTVSRIRTEHFPLTLESARPSHTSQYLCASSFNNQPQHFGDGTRLSIL.

This clone was seen only once. The chain employs TRBV30 and TRBJ2-7; D may be TRBD2 (5 bases). V was cut by 8 bases and J by 6 bases, with 14 bases left in between. This CDR3 spans 11 amino acids. Germline V gene data show CDR1 as GTSNPN and CDR2 as SVGIG (reference sequence). CDR3 DNA sequence: TGTGCCGCTGAAATGGGGAGCGAGCAGTACGTC. This sequence encodes CAAEMGSEQYV.

In its sample, this clone was seen a few times. This chain links TRBV27 with TRBJ2-6; no reliable D call. The germline CDR1 and CDR2 sequences are MNHEY and SMNVEV (reference sequence). V lost 3 bases and J 0 bases, leaving 12 bases between the germline ends. The CDR3 length is 17 residues. CDR3 amino acids: CASSFYAVSSGANVLTF. CDR3 DNA sequence: TGTGCCAGCAGTTTCTACGCCGTAAGCTCTGGGGCCAACGTCCTGACTTTC.

This chain joins TRBV30 and TRBJ2-1, with no clear D. Trimming removed 0 bases at V and 10 bases at J, with 16 bases between. Germline V gene sequence: CDR1 GTSNPN, CDR2 SVGIG (reference sequence). This CDR3 has 14 residues. The CDR3: CAWSVWSSIEEQFF. CDR3 in DNA: TGTGCCTGGAGTGTATGGTCTAGTATAGAAGAGCAGTTCTTC.

Only one count was recorded for this clone. V is TRBV19 and J is TRBJ2-5, with 10 bases matching TRBD1. Trimming removed 11 bases from V and 5 bases from J; junction bases left unmatched: 8. The germline V gene encodes CDR1 LNHDA and CDR2 SQIVND (reference sequence). This CDR3 has 13 amino acids. The CDR3 loop reads CASRGQGRETQYF. The CDR3 coding sequence is TGTGCCTCCCGGGGACAGGGGAGGGAGACCCAGTACTTC. The full variable domain, with the rest looked up from reference TRBV19 and TRBJ2-5, is DGGITQSPKYLFRKEGQNVTLSCEQNLNHDAMYWYRQDPGQGLRLIYYSQIVNDFQKGDIAEGYSVSREKKESFPLTVTSAQKNPTAFYLCASRGQGRETQYFGPGTRLLVL.

V and J are TRBV28 and TRBJ2-7, with TRBD1 identical over 7 bases. Losses at the gene ends were 3 bases for V and 4 bases for J; bases not matched to a gene: 9. CDR1 MDHEN and CDR2 SYDVKM come from the germline V gene. The CDR3 has 15 residues. This chain's CDR3 is CASSFKDRERYEQYV. CDR3 sequence (DNA): TGTGCCAGCAGTTTCAAAGACAGGGAGAGGTACGAGCAGTACGTC.

This chain joins TRBV14 and TRBJ2-1; TRBD2 agrees at 7 bases. CDR3 length: 13 amino acids. V was clipped by 6 bases and J by 7 bases; unmatched bases: 6. CDR1 SGHDN and CDR2 FVKESK come from the germline V gene. CDR3 DNA sequence: TGTGCCAGCAGGGGGGGAGGGCAGAATGAGCAGTTCTTC. Encoded protein: CASRGGGQNEQFF. The full variable domain, with the rest looked up from reference TRBV14 and TRBJ2-1, is EAGVTQFPSHSVIEKGQTVTLRCDPISGHDNLYWYRRVMGKEIKFLLHFVKESKQDESGMPNNRFLAERTGGTYSTLKVQPAELEDSGVYFCASRGGGQNEQFFGPGTRLTVL.

The CDR3 loop reads CATKHMNTEAFF. The CDR3 coding sequence is TGTGCCACCAAACACATGAACACTGAAGCTTTCTTT. This sequence joins TRBV7-2 and TRBJ1-1; D not certain. Germline CDR1 is SGHTA and CDR2 is FQGNSA. This CDR3 has 12 residues. The ends were cut back, 10 bases at V and 0 bases at J, with 9 bases in the middle. Filled out from reference TRBV7-2 and TRBJ1-1, the complete variable domain reads GAGVSQSPSNKVTEKGKDVELRCDPISGHTALYWYRQSLGQGLEFLIYFQGNSAPDKSGLPSDRFSAERTGGSVSTLTIQRTQQEDSAVYLCATKHMNTEAFFGQGTRLTVV.

This clone was seen more than once but under ten times. This CDR3 is also generated by other DNA sequences in the sample. The chain has TRBV18 and TRBJ2-3, with a possible D match to TRBD1 (6 bases). Germline V lookup: CDR1 KGHSH, CDR2 LQKENI. The CDR3 contains 16 residues. V was cut by 3 bases and J by 0 bases, with 13 bases left in between. The CDR3 sequence: CASSPLARGSTDTQYF. The CDR3 DNA reads TGTGCCAGCTCACCCCTGGCAAGGGGGAGCACAGATACGCAGTATTTT.

The CDR3 bases are TGTGCCAGCAGCCCCATCGCGGGTGATGGTGGAGAGCAGTACTTC. Translating it yields CASSPIAGDGGEQYF. The V gene is TRBV7-9, the J gene TRBJ2-7; a weak D match, TRBD2 (5 bases). Germline V lookup: CDR1 SEHNR, CDR2 FQNEAQ (reference sequence). The CDR3 extends over 15 amino acids. Trimming left V 5 bases short and J 7 bases short, with 21 bases between. Combining the CDR3 with reference TRBV7-9 and TRBJ2-7 gives the whole variable domain DTGVSQNPRHKITKRGQNVTFRCDPISEHNRLYWYRQTLGQGPEFLTYFQNEAQLEKSRLLSDRFSAERPKGSFSTLEIQRTEQGDSAMYLCASSPIAGDGGEQYFGPGTRLTVT.